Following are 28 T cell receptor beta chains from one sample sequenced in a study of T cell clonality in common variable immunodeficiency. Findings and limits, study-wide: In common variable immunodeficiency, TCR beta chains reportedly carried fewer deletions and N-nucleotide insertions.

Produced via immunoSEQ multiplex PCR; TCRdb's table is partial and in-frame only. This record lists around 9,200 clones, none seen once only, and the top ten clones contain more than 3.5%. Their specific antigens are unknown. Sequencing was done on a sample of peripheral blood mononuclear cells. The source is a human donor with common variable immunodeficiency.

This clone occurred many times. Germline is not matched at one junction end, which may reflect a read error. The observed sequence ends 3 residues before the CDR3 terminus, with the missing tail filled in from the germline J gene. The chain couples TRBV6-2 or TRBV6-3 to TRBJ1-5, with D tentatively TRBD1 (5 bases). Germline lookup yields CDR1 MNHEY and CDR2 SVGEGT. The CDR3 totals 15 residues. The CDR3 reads CASSYGGVGKQPQHF. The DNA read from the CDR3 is TGTGCCAGCAGTTACGGGGGGGTGGGCAAGCAGCCC.

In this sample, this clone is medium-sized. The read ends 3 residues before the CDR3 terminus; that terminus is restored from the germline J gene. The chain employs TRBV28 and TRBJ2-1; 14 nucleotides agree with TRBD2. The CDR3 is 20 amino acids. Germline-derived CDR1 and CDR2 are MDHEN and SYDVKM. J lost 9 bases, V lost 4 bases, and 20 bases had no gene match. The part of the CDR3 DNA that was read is TGTGCCAGCAGTTCCGAAACCTGGGGACACGGGACTAGCGGGAGTGGTGAG. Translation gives CASSSETWGHGTSGSGE. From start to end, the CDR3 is CASSSETWGHGTSGSGEQFF.

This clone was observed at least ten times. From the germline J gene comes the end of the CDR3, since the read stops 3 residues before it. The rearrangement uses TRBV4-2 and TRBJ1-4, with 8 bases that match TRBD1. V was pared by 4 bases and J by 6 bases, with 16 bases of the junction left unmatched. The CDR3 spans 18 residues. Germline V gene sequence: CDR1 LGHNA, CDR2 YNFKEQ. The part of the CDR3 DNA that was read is TGTGCCAGCAGCCCCGGAAACCCAGGACAGGGACGGGATGAAAAA. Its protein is CASSPGNPGQGRDEK. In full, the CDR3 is CASSPGNPGQGRDEKLFF.

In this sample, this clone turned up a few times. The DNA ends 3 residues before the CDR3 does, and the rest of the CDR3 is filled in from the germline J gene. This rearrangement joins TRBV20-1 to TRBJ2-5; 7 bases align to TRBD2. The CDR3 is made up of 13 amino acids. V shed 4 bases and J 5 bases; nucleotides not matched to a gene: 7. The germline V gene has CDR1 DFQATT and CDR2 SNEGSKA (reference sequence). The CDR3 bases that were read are TGCAGTGCTAAACGGACTAGTTTGGAGACC. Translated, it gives CSAKRTSLET. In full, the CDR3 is CSAKRTSLETQYF.

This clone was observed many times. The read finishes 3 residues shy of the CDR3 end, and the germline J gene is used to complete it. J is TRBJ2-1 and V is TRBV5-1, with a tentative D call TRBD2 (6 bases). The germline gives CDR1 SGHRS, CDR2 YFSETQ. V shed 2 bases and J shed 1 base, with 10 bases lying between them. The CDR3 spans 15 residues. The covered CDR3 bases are TGCGCCAGCAGCTTTACCGGGACTTCCTACAATGAG. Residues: CASSFTGTSYNE. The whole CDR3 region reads CASSFTGTSYNEQFF.

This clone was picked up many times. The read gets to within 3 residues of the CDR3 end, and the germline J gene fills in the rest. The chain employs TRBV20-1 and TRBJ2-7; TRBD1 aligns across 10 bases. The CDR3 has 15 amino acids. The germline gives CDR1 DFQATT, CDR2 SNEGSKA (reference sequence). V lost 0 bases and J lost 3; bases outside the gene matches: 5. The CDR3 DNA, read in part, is TGCAGTGCTAGAGAGAGGAGGACAGGGGGCTACGAG. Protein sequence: CSARERRTGGYE. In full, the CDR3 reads CSARERRTGGYEQYF.

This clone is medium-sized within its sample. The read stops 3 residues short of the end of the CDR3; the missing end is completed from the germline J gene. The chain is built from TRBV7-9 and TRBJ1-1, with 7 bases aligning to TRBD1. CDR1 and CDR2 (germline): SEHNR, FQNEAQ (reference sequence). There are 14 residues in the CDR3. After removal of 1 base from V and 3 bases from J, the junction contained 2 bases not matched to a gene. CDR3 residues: CASSLDRGDTEAFF. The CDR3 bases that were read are TGTGCCAGCAGCTTAGACAGGGGAGACACTGAA.

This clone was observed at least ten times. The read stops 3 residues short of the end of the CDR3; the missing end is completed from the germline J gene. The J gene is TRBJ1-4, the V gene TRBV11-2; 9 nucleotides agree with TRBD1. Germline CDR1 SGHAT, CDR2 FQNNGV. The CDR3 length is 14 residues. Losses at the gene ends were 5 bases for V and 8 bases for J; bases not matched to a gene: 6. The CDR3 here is CASSRDRGGEKLFF. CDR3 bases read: TGTGCCAGCAGCCGAGACAGGGGGGGGGAAAAA. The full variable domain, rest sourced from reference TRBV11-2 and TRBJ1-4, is EAGVAQSPRYKIIEKRQSVAFWCNPISGHATLYWYQQILGQGPKLLIQFQNNGVVDDSQLPKDRFSAERLKGVDSTLKIQPAKLEDSAVYLCASSRDRGGEKLFFGSGTQLSVL.

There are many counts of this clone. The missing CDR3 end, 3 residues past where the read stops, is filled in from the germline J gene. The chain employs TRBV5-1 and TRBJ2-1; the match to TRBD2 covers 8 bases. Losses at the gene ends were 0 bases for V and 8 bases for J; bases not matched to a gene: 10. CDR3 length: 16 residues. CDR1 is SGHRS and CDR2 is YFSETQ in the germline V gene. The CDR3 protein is CASSLEVYGGVDEQFF. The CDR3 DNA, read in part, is TGCGCCAGCAGCTTGGAGGTTTACGGGGGGGTGGATGAG.

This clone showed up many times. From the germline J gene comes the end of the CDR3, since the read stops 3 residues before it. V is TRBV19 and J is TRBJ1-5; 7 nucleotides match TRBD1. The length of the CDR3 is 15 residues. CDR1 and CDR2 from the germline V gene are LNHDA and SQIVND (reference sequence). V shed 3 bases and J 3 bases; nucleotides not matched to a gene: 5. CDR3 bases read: TGTGCCAGTAGTATGGGACAGTCGGTCAATCAGCCC. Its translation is CASSMGQSVNQP. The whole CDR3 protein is CASSMGQSVNQPQHF.

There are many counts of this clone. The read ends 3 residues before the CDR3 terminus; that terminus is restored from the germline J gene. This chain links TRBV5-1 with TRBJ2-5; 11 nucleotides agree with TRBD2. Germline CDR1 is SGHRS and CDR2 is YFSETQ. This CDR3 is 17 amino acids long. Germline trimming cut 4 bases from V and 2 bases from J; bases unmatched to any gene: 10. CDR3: CASSPNVSGGEQETQYF. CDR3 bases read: TGCGCCAGCAGCCCGAATGTTAGCGGGGGGGAACAAGAGACC.

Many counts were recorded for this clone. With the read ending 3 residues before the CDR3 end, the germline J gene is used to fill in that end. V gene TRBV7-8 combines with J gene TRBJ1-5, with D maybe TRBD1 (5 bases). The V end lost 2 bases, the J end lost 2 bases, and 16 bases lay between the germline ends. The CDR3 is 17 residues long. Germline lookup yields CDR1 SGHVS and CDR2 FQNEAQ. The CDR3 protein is CASSLLKGQRGNQPQHF. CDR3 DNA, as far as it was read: TGTGCCAGCAGCTTACTAAAGGGGCAAAGGGGCAATCAGCCC.

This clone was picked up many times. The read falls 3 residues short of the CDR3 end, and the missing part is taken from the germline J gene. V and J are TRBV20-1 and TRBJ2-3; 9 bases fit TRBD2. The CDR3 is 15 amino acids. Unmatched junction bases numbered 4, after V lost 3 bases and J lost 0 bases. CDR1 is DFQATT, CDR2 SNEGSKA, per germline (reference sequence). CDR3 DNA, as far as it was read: TGCAGTGCTAGCGAGCGGGGGGCTAGCACAGATACG. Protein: CSASERGASTDT. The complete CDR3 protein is CSASERGASTDTQYF.

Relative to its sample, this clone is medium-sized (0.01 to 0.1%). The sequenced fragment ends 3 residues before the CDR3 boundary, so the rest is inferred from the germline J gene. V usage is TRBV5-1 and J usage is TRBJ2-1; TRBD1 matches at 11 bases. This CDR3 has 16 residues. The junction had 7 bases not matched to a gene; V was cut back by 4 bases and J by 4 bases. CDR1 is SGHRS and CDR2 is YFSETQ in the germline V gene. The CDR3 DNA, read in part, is TGCGCCAGCAGCGAAAGGGGACAGGGGGGTTACAATGAG. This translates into CASSERGQGGYNE. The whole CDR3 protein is CASSERGQGGYNEQFF.

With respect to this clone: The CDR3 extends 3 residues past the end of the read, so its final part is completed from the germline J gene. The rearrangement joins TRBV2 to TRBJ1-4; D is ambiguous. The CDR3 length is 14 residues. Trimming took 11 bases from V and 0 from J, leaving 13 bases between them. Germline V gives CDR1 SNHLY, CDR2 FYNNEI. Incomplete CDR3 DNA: TGTGCCTCCCATAGGGTGTCAACTAATGAAAAA. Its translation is CASHRVSTNEK. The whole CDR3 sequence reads CASHRVSTNEKLFF.

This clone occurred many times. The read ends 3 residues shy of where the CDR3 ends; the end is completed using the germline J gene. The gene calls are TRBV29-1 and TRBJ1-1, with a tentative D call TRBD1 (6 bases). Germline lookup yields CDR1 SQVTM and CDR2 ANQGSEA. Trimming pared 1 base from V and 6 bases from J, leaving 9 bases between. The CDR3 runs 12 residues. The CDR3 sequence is CSVEGQVPEAFF. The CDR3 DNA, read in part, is TGCAGCGTTGAAGGACAGGTCCCTGAA.

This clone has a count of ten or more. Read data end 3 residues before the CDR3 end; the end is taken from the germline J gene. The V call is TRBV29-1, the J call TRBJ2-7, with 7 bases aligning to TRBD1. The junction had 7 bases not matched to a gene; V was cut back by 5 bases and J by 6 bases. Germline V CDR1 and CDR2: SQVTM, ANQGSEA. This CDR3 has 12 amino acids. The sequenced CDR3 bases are TGCAGCGTTCGTGGGGACAGTCTCGAG. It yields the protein CSVRGDSLE. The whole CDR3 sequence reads CSVRGDSLEQYF.

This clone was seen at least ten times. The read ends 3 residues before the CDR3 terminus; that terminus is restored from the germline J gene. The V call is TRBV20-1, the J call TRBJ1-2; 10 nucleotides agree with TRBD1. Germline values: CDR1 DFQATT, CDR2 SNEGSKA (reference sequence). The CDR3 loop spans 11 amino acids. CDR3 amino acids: CSAWDRGGYTF. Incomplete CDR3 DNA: TGCAGTGCTTGGGACAGGGGCGGC.

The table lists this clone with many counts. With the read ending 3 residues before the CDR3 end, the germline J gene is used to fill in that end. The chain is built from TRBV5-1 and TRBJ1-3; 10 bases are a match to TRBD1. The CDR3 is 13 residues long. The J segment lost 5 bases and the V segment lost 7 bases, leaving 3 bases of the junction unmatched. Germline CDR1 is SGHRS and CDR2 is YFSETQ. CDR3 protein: CASGTGERNTIYF. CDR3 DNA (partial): TGCGCCAGCGGGACAGGGGAACGAAACACC. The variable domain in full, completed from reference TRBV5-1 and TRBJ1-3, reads KAGVTQTPRYLIKTRGQQVTLSCSPISGHRSVSWYQQTPGQGLQFLFEYFSETQRNKGNFPGRFSGRQFSNSRSEMNVSTLELGDSALYLCASGTGERNTIYFGEGSWLTVV.

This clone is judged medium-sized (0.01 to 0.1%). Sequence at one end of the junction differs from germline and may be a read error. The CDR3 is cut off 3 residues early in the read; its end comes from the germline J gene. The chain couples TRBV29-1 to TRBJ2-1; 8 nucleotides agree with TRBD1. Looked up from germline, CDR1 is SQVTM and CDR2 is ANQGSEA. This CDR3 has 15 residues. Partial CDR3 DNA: TGCAGCGTGGAAGGGACAGGTGAGACCTACAATGAG. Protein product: CSVEGTGETYNE. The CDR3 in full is CSVEGTGETYNEQFF.

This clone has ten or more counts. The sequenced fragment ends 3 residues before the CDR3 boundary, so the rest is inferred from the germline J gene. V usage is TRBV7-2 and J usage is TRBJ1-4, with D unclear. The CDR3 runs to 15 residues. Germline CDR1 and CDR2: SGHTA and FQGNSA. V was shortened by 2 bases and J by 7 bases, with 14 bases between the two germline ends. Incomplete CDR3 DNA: TGTGCCAGCAGCTTACAGCGGACCTTAGGTGAAAAA. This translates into CASSLQRTLGEK. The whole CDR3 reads CASSLQRTLGEKLFF.

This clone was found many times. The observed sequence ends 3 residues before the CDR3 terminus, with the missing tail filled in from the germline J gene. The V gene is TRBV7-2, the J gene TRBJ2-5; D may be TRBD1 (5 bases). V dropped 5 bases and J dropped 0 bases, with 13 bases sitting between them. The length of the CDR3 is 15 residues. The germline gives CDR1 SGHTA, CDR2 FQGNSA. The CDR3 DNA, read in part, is TGTGCCAGCAGCCCCCAGACAGATTACCAAGAGACC. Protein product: CASSPQTDYQET. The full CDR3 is CASSPQTDYQETQYF.

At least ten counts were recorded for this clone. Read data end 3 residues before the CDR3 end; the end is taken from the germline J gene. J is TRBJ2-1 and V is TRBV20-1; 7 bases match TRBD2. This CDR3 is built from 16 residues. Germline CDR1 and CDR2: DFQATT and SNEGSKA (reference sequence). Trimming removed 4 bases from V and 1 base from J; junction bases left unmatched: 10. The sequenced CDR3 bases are TGCAGTGCTAAAAGACTAGCTGGTGGTTCCTACAATGAG. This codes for CSAKRLAGGSYNE. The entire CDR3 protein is CSAKRLAGGSYNEQFF.

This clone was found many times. The covered CDR3 bases are TGCAGTGCTTTCCCCAGACTAGCGGGAACCTACAATGAG. Protein sequence: CSAFPRLAGTYNE. The CDR3 reads in full as CSAFPRLAGTYNEQFF. The chain recombines TRBV20-1 with TRBJ2-1; 11 bases align to TRBD2. The read ends 3 residues shy of where the CDR3 ends; the end is completed using the germline J gene. This CDR3 comprises 16 residues. CDR1 is DFQATT and CDR2 is SNEGSKA in the germline V gene (reference sequence). The J segment lost 2 bases and the V segment lost 5 bases, leaving 8 bases of the junction unmatched.

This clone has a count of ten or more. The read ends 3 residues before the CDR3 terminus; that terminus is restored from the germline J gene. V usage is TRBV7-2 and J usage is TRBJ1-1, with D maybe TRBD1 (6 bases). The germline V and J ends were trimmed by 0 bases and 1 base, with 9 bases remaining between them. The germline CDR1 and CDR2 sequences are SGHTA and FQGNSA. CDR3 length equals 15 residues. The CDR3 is CASSLAMDRNTEAFF. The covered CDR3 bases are TGTGCCAGCAGCTTAGCGATGGACAGGAACACTGAA.

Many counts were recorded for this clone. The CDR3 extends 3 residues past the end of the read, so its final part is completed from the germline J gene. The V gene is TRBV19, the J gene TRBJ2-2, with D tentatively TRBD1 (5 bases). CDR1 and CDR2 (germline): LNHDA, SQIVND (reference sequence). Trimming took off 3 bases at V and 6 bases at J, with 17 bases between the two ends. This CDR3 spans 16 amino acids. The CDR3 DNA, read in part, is TGTGCCAGTAGTATTTCACGTGGGGCTTCCGCCGGGGAG. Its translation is CASSISRGASAGE. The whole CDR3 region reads CASSISRGASAGELFF.

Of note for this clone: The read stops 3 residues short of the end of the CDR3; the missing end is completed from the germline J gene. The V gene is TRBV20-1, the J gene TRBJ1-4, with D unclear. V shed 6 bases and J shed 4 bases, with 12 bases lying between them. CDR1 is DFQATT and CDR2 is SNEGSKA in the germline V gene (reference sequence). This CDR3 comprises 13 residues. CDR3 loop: CSAYLTDNEKLFF. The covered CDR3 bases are TGCAGTGCGTATCTTACAGATAATGAAAAA.

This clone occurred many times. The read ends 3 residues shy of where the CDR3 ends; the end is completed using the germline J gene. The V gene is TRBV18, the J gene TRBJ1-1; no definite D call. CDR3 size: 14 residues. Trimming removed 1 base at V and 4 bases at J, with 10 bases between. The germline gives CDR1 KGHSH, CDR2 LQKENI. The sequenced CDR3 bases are TGTGCCAGCTCACCACAGGGCTGGTCCACTGAA. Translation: CASSPQGWSTE. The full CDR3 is CASSPQGWSTEAFF.